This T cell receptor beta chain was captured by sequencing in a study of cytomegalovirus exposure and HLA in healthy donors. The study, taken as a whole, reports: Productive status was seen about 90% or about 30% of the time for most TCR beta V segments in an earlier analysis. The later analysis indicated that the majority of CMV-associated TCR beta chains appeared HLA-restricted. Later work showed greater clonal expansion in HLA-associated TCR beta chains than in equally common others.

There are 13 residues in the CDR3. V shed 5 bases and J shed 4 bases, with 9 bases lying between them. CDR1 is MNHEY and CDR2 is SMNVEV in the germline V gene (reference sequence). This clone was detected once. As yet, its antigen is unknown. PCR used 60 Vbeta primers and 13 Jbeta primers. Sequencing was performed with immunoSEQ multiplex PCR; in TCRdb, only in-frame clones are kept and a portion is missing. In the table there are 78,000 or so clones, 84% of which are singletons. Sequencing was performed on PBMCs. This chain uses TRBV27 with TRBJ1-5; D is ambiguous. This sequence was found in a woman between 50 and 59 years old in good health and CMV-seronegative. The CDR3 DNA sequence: TGTGCCAGCAGTCCCACAGCTAATCAGCCCCAGCATTTT. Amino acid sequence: CASSPTANQPQHF.